The rows below give T cell receptor beta chains drawn from one sample of a study of blood T cell repertoires in COVID-19. Clones were sequenced by immunoSEQ multiplex PCR, and TCRdb holds only the in-frame ones, with some missing. The sample lists 99,000 or so clones, over 80% occurring once. Material for sequencing was peripheral blood. The receptors were sampled from a man in his forties or fifties with acute or convalescent COVID-19. CDR3s include the opening cysteine and the closing phenylalanine or tryptophan. D genes are given only for firm matches. Size is stated for part of the rows, as once, few or many counts, or as a class when the clone is expanded.

DNA	CDR3	J	V	length	D	size
TGTGCCAGCAGCTTAGAGGGGGGACAGGGTTGGGGAAACACCATATATTTT	CASSLEGGQGWGNTIYF	TRBJ1-3	TRBV7-2	17	TRBD1	once
TGTGCCAGTAGCCAGGGGGGAGATACGCAGTATTTT	CASSQGGDTQYF	TRBJ2-3	TRBV19	12	NA	NA
TGCGCCAGCGGGGGGGGACGGAGAACCATCAATGAGCAGTTCTTC	CASGGGRRTINEQFF	TRBJ2-1	TRBV5-1	15	TRBD2	NA
TGTGCCAGCAGCCCAGTAAGCGGGAGCCACCACAATGAGCAGTTCTTC	CASSPVSGSHHNEQFF	TRBJ2-1	TRBV11-2	16	TRBD2	NA
TGTGCCAGCAGTCCTGGACTAGTGCAAGAGACCCAGTACTTC	CASSPGLVQETQYF	TRBJ2-5	TRBV6-5	14	TRBD2	NA
TGTGCCAGCAGCCAAGTTCGCGGGTTACAGCCCCAGCATTTT	CASSQVRGLQPQHF	TRBJ1-5	TRBV3-1/TRBV3-2	14	NA	NA
TGTGCCAGCAGCCACGGACAGGGCGGAGCAGATACGCAGTATTTT	CASSHGQGGADTQYF	TRBJ2-3	TRBV7-9	15	TRBD1	few
TGTGCCAGCAGCACCCGGACAGGGGGCAACGAGCAGTACTTC	CASSTRTGGNEQYF	TRBJ2-7	TRBV11-2	14	TRBD1	NA
TGTGCCAGCAGCACAGGATCTCGGCAGGGCTATGGCTACACCTTC	CASSTGSRQGYGYTF	TRBJ1-2	TRBV7-9	15	NA	NA
TGTGCCAGCAGCCAATTAGTAAACGGGGAGCTGTTTTTT	CASSQLVNGELFF	TRBJ2-2	TRBV14	13	NA	NA
TGTGCCAGCAGTCCCCCAGCGGGAGGCTTCAGGGGGGAGCAGTTCTTC	CASSPPAGGFRGEQFF	TRBJ2-1	TRBV28	16	TRBD2	NA
TGTGCCAGCAGTGAATATAGCCCCACAGATACGCAGTATTTT	CASSEYSPTDTQYF	TRBJ2-3	TRBV2	14	NA	NA
TGTGCCAGCAGCCCCCTGCCGAGACTAGATACCGGGGAGCTGTTTTTT	CASSPLPRLDTGELFF	TRBJ2-2	TRBV9	16	NA	NA
TGTGCCAGCAGCCAAGACCCCACTAGCGGGGGGTACAATGAGCAGTTCTTC	CASSQDPTSGGYNEQFF	TRBJ2-1	TRBV4-2	17	TRBD2	NA
TGTGCCAGCAGCGTAGGAACAGGGGGCAATCAGCCCCAGCATTTT	CASSVGTGGNQPQHF	TRBJ1-5	TRBV9	15	TRBD1	NA
TGTGCCAGCAGTCCCGACATGACTGGAAACACCATATATTTT	CASSPDMTGNTIYF	TRBJ1-3	TRBV6-5	14	NA	once
TGTGCCACCAGCAGTGGGCTAGCGGGAGGGGTAGATACGCAGTATTTT	CATSSGLAGGVDTQYF	TRBJ2-3	TRBV15	16	TRBD2	NA
TGTGCCAGCAGTGACAAGGCTAGCGGCCCTTACAATGAGCAGTTCTTC	CASSDKASGPYNEQFF	TRBJ2-1	TRBV6-4	16	TRBD2	NA
TGTGCCAGCAGCCAAGTTCACCGGGGTTCACCCCTCCACTTT	CASSQVHRGSPLHF	TRBJ1-6	TRBV3-1/TRBV3-2	14	NA	few
TGCGCCAGCAGCCCTCACCTGAGCTCCTACAATGAGCAGTTCTTC	CASSPHLSSYNEQFF	TRBJ2-1	TRBV5-1	15	NA	NA
TGTGCCAGCAGCCCATCCGGGCCCGGGGTCAAAAACATTCAGTACTTC	CASSPSGPGVKNIQYF	TRBJ2-4	TRBV5-4	16	NA	NA
TGTGCCAGCAGCGTACGCAGGGACTATGGCTACACCTTC	CASSVRRDYGYTF	TRBJ1-2	TRBV9	13	NA	few
TGTGCCAGCAGCCAGACCCCGGGGGGTTACAATGAGCAGTTCTTC	CASSQTPGGYNEQFF	TRBJ2-1	TRBV5-6	15	TRBD2	NA
TGTGCCAGCAGCCAAGCCCTGACAGGGAGCTATGGCTACACCTTC	CASSQALTGSYGYTF	TRBJ1-2	TRBV14	15	TRBD1	few
TGTGCCAGCAGTTACCTATTCGTTCACGAGCAGTACTTC	CASSYLFVHEQYF	TRBJ2-7	TRBV6-2/TRBV6-3	13	NA	NA
TGTGCCAGCAGCGTCGGGTATAATCAGCCCCAGCATTTT	CASSVGYNQPQHF	TRBJ1-5	TRBV9	13	NA	NA
TGTGCCAGCAGTGAGACAGGGGAAAACACCGGGGAGCTGTTTTTT	CASSETGENTGELFF	TRBJ2-2	TRBV2	15	TRBD1	NA
TGTGCCAGCAGGCGACAGGGAGGTGGGGAGCAGTACTTC	CASRRQGGGEQYF	TRBJ2-7	TRBV3-1/TRBV3-2	13	NA	NA